This T cell receptor (beta chain) was sequenced during a study of blood T cell repertoires in COVID-19. Study details: Sites across the United States, Italy and Spain contributed samples from acute and convalescent COVID-19. T cells, B-cell-depleted T cells, or PBMCs supplied cDNA or gDNA.

Using immunoSEQ multiplex PCR, the repertoire was profiled, and TCRdb retains in-frame clones only, with some absent. This table holds around 43,000 clones, roughly 88% found once. The CDR3 extends over 13 amino acids. Trimming removed 3 bases at V and 4 bases at J, with 7 bases between. Germline V gene sequence: CDR1 LNHDA, CDR2 SQIVND (reference sequence). The sample was peripheral blood. This chain links TRBV19 with TRBJ2-1; D gene unclear. This clonotype was sampled from a woman of 80 years or more with acute or convalescent COVID-19. This CDR3 reads CASSIQEYNEQFF. CDR3 nucleotide sequence: TGTGCCAGTAGTATTCAAGAGTACAATGAGCAGTTCTTC.